This is a list of T cell receptor beta chains from one sample in a study of blood T cell repertoires in COVID-19. The data were produced by immunoSEQ multiplex PCR, yet TCRdb's version contains in-frame clones alone and is incomplete. The sample carries some 90,000 clones, 65% to 90% recorded once. The sample was peripheral blood. The receptor set was obtained from a man aged 70 or older with active or convalescent COVID-19. The conserved cysteine and the conserved F or W are not part of the CDR3 here. The D gene is left open where the match is weak. A clone size is listed for some rows: how often the clone was seen (once, few, many), or a class if it is expanded.

v_call clone_size d_call cdr3_length cdr3_aa
TRBV2 - - 11 ASSGQTNTEAF
TRBV3-1/TRBV3-2 - TRBD2 13 ASSPSGGAGDTQY
TRBV6-6 - TRBD1 12 ASSDRGFDEKLF
TRBV5-6 - TRBD2 17 ASSLGVSGGLLFTDTQY
TRBV11-2 - - 14 ASSRPGTGYQETQY
TRBV5-6 few TRBD2 16 ASSPPAGTSGRTDTQY
TRBV6-5 - TRBD1 14 ASSYGTGLITDTQY
TRBV7-3 - TRBD2 14 ASSLQGLGNTGELF
TRBV6-6 - - 13 ASSYGRGVGQPQH
TRBV5-1 - - 11 ASSLRTSYEQY
TRBV3-1/TRBV3-2 - - 12 ASSQVQGSSPLH
TRBV11-3 - - 11 ASSPGVPYEQY
TRBV5-4 - - 10 AAGEANEKLF
TRBV6-2/TRBV6-3 - - 12 ASSYSNSNQPQH
TRBV6-4 - TRBD1 13 ASRPGQGNNQPQH
TRBV5-5 - - 12 ASSLTGPNYGYT
TRBV5-1 - - 11 ASSWGGAQEQY
TRBV24-1 - - 11 ATSDGTSSQWY
TRBV7-2 - TRBD2 17 ASSSPVRASGGEADTQY
TRBV2 - TRBD1 11 ASSEVRGHGYT
TRBV7-2 once TRBD1 13 ASSSGQGASYEQY
TRBV29-1 - TRBD1 10 SPNRGHYEQY
TRBV7-2 - - 13 ASSLGHSGRETQY
TRBV6-2/TRBV6-3 - - 12 ASSYRHSNTEAF
TRBV7-3 - - 13 ASSLEAGAPYEQY
TRBV28 - - 11 ASSPPGVYGYT
TRBV6-2/TRBV6-3 - TRBD2 13 ASSWGGGAYNEQF
TRBV18 once - 13 ASSLTAVLGNTIY
TRBV12-3/TRBV12-4 - - 11 ASSIGSRGEQF
TRBV30 - - 8 ACQGAVMF
TRBV7-9 - - 10 ASSVSGDTQY
TRBV4-3 - - 13 ASSQEHSYNSPLH
TRBV19 - TRBD1 13 ASSIGEQGAGELF
TRBV11-3 - TRBD2 16 ASSLTGTSGGRGNEQF
TRBV9 - TRBD2 15 ASSHAVLAGDTDTQY
TRBV4-2 - - 15 ASSQELPGKGNEKLF
TRBV2 - - 11 ASSTDSNQPQH